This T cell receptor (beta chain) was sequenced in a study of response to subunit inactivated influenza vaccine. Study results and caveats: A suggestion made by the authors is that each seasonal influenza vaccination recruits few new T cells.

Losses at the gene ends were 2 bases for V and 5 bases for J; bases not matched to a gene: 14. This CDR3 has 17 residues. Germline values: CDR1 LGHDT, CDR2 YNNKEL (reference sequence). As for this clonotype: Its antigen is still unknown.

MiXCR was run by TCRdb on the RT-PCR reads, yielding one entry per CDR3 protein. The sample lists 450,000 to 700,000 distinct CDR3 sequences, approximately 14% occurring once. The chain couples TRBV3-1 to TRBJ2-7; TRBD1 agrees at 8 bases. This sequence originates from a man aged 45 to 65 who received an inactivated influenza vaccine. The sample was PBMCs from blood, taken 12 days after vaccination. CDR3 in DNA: TGTGCCAGCAGCCAAACTCGAAGAGCGACAGGGGTCCACGAGCAGTACTTC. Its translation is CASSQTRRATGVHEQYF.